The rows below give T cell receptor beta chains drawn from one sample of a study of somatic mutations in T cells in chronic GVHD. Generated by immunoSEQ multiplex PCR, the TCRdb table keeps only in-frame clones and is missing some. The sample carries 12,000 to 15,000 clones, 78% recorded once. Material for sequencing was Vbeta20-negative CD4+ T cells from blood. These receptors all stem from a male patient aged 50 or older with chronic graft-versus-host disease. The T cells may come from the graft donor. Both conserved end residues are part of each CDR3. A D gene is named only where the DNA matches it firmly. Some rows have no size entry. The others give once, few or many, or a class for an expanded clone.

V	J	size	D	DNA	CDR3
TRBV19	TRBJ1-1	once	TRBD1	TGTGCCAGTAGTCCCCGACAGGGGTGGGGCACTGAAGCTTTCTTT	CASSPRQGWGTEAFF
TRBV10-3	TRBJ2-3	.	TRBD2	TGTGCCGTAGCGGGCTCCACAGATACGCAGTATTTT	CAVAGSTDTQYF
TRBV9	TRBJ2-3	.	TRBD2	TGTGCCAGCAGCGGGCGAACTAGCGGGAGTAAAGATACGCAGTATTTT	CASSGRTSGSKDTQYF
TRBV2	TRBJ2-2	.	TRBD1	TGTGCCAGCAGTGCAGGGGACAGGAACACCGGGGAGCTGTTTTTT	CASSAGDRNTGELFF
TRBV28	TRBJ2-7	few	TRBD1	TGTGCCAGTTCCCCAACCGGGACAGGGGCCTACGAGCAGTACTTC	CASSPTGTGAYEQYF
TRBV7-6	TRBJ2-3	.	TRBD1	TGTGCCAGCAGCTCGGGGGACAGGCCACTGAGGGATACGCAGTATTTT	CASSSGDRPLRDTQYF
TRBV7-7	TRBJ2-7	.	.	TGTGCCAGCAGCTTAGCCTTTGCGGGCGAGCAGTACTTC	CASSLAFAGEQYF
TRBV4-3	TRBJ1-2	.	TRBD1	TGCGCCAGCTCGACAGGGGGCTCTCGTGGCTACACCTTC	CASSTGGSRGYTF
TRBV6-5	TRBJ1-2	.	.	TGTGCCAGCAGTGAGCAGGGAAAGAGCTATGGCTACACCTTC	CASSEQGKSYGYTF
TRBV18	TRBJ1-1	few	.	TGTGCCAGCTCACCGGGACTCAACACTGAAGCTTTCTTT	CASSPGLNTEAFF
TRBV2	TRBJ2-7	once	TRBD2	TGTGCCAGCAGTACTGGTCGGGGGGGCGCCTACGAGCAGTACTTC	CASSTGRGGAYEQYF
TRBV7-6	TRBJ2-2	.	.	TGTGCCAGCAGTTTCCAGGGGGGCACCGGGGAGCTGTTTTTT	CASSFQGGTGELFF
TRBV7-9	TRBJ2-1	.	TRBD1	TGTGCCAGCAGTTCGCCGGTTCCAGACAGGGGCACCTACAATGAGCAGTTCTTC	CASSSPVPDRGTYNEQFF